This T cell receptor (beta chain) is from a study of T cells in Graves' hyperthyroidism and ophthalmopathy. Across the whole study: The authors collected peripheral blood at initial diagnosis, before any treatment.

This CDR3 contains 12 residues. The V gene lost 3 bases and the J gene lost 8 bases, with 9 bases spanning the gap. The germline V gene encodes CDR1 SGHTA and CDR2 FQGNSA. The sample holds a few counts of this clonotype. The CDR3 regions of TCR beta were amplified from RNA transcripts. The primer set for the first-round RT-PCR of the TCR CDR3 was HTBI. MiXCR was run by TCRdb on the multiplex PCR reads, yielding one entry per CDR3 protein. The sample holds about 290,000 distinct CDR3 sequences, approximately 14% seen once. The study defined stable Graves' hyperthyroidism as no ophthalmopathy progression within 18 months. Each diagnosis drew on symptoms, thyroxine, TRAb, thyroid ultrasound and orbital computed tomography findings. PBMCs were sourced from roughly 9.7 ml fresh peripheral blood.

The chain has TRBV7-2 and TRBJ2-3, with D perhaps assigned TRBD1 or TRBD2 (5 bases each). The receptor was derived from a woman aged 40-49 years with Graves' hyperthyroidism. The source material was blood. In nucleotides, the CDR3 is TGTGCCAGCAGCTTGGGACCTCCTACGCAGTATTTT. It is translated as CASSLGPPTQYF.